Below are 11 T cell receptor beta chains sequenced from a single sample in a study of blood T cell repertoires in COVID-19. Sequenced by immunoSEQ multiplex PCR; TCRdb stores in-frame clones only, minus some. The data contain tens of thousands of clones, 80% to 90% of them singletons. The sequenced sample was peripheral blood. All receptors derive from a human donor in a cohort sampled during active COVID-19.

A single count supports this clone. The genes are TRBV20-1 and TRBJ2-1, with 13 bases aligning to TRBD2. Germline CDR1 and CDR2: DFQATT and SNEGSKA (reference sequence). CDR3 length equals 16 residues. V shed 3 bases, J shed 6 bases, and the junction held 8 bases outside the gene matches. The CDR3 bases are TGCAGTGCTAGTGAAACTAGCGGGAGGGCCAGCAATGAGCAGTTCTTC. Protein: CSASETSGRASNEQFF.

The V gene is TRBV5-6, the J gene TRBJ2-5; 7 nucleotides match TRBD2. V was pared by 4 bases and J by 1 base, with 7 bases of the junction left unmatched. The CDR3 length is 15 residues. CDR1 is SGHDT, CDR2 YYEEEE, per germline. CDR3 coding DNA: TGTGCCAGCAGCCTGGAGCGGGGACTCCAAGAGACCCAGTACTTC. Translated: CASSLERGLQETQYF.

The chain links TRBV27 to TRBJ2-2; 7 bases match TRBD2. The CDR3 has 14 amino acids. The germline V gene has CDR1 MNHEY and CDR2 SMNVEV (reference sequence). J lost 8 bases, V lost 8 bases, and 11 bases had no gene match. The chain's CDR3 is CASRGEGRWGELFF. The CDR3 bases are TGTGCCAGCCGTGGGGAGGGCCGCTGGGGGGAGCTGTTTTTT.

The chain links TRBV5-4 to TRBJ2-3, with D uncertain. Germline-derived CDR1 and CDR2 are SGHNT and YYREEE (reference sequence). The CDR3 is 14 amino acids. V dropped 4 bases and J dropped 0 bases, with 9 bases sitting between them. CDR3 protein: CASSPLLSTDTQYF. CDR3 DNA sequence: TGTGCCAGCAGCCCCCTCCTGAGCACAGATACGCAGTATTTT.

The rearrangement joins TRBV5-6 to TRBJ2-7; TRBD2 is a possible D gene (5 bases). CDR1 is SGHDT and CDR2 is YYEEEE in the germline V gene. The V and J ends lost 1 base and 4 bases respectively, with 9 bases between them. This CDR3 comprises 13 residues. This CDR3 is CASSLFSGYEQYF. The CDR3 DNA reads as TGTGCCAGCAGCTTGTTTTCGGGGTACGAGCAGTACTTC.

This clone showed up just once. The chain uses TRBV5-1 and TRBJ1-3; D not resolved. Germline values: CDR1 SGHRS, CDR2 YFSETQ. V lost 5 bases, J lost 3 bases, and 3 bases lay in between. CDR3 length equals 11 residues. In DNA, the CDR3 is TGCGCCAGCAGTAGTGGAAACACCATATATTTT. Amino acids: CASSSGNTIYF.

This clone was observed a single time. The gene calls are TRBV6-6 and TRBJ1-3; TRBD1 is a possible D gene (6 bases). Looked up from germline, CDR1 is MNHNY and CDR2 is SVGAGI (reference sequence). CDR3 size: 15 residues. Trimming shortened V by 0 bases and J by 8 bases, and 14 bases separated the two germline ends. This CDR3 reads CASSYSNRVAYTIYF. The CDR3 region has the DNA TGTGCCAGCAGTTACTCAAACAGGGTTGCCTACACCATATATTTT.

The chain links TRBV7-6 to TRBJ2-1; 10 bases map to TRBD2. This CDR3 is built from 17 residues. Unmatched junction bases numbered 10, after V lost 1 base and J lost 7 bases. Germline V gene sequence: CDR1 SGHVS, CDR2 FNYEAQ. In nucleotides, the CDR3 is TGTGCCAGCAGCTTAGGTCCTTTTCGGACTAGCGGAAATGAGCAGTTCTTC. This gives the protein CASSLGPFRTSGNEQFF.

V and J are TRBV19 and TRBJ1-2, with D possibly being TRBD1 (6 bases). The CDR3 consists of 15 residues. Trimming stripped 6 bases from V and 4 bases from J, with 18 bases between. Per the germline V gene, CDR1 is LNHDA and CDR2 is SQIVND (reference sequence). CDR3 protein: CASRDVAGVSYGYTF. The CDR3 bases are TGTGCCAGTAGGGACGTAGCAGGGGTGAGCTATGGCTACACCTTC. Full variable domain (remainder filled in from reference TRBV19 and TRBJ1-2): DGGITQSPKYLFRKEGQNVTLSCEQNLNHDAMYWYRQDPGQGLRLIYYSQIVNDFQKGDIAEGYSVSREKKESFPLTVTSAQKNPTAFYLCASRDVAGVSYGYTFGSGTRLTVV.

The chain carries TRBV6-6 and TRBJ2-4; D unclear. The CDR3 sequence is 15 residues long. Deletions cut 0 bases from V and 8 bases from J, with 14 bases between. Germline CDR1 and CDR2: MNHNY and SVGAGI (reference sequence). The CDR3 reads CASSYSRKLMDIQYF. DNA of the CDR3: TGTGCCAGCAGTTACTCGAGAAAGCTGATGGACATTCAGTACTTC.

The chain has TRBV6-6 and TRBJ2-7; 7 bases line up with TRBD1. The CDR3 covers 14 residues. Losses at the gene ends were 8 bases for V and 2 bases for J; bases not matched to a gene: 9. Germline-derived CDR1 and CDR2 are MNHNY and SVGAGI (reference sequence). The CDR3 DNA is TGTGCCAGCTCCTACCGGGACAGTACCTACGAGCAGTACTTC. Translated: CASSYRDSTYEQYF.